These 5 T cell receptor beta chains were all obtained from the same sample, sequenced in a study of blood T cell repertoires in COVID-19. The repertoire was sequenced with immunoSEQ multiplex PCR; TCRdb's copy has only in-frame clones and lacks some. Of 160,000 or so clones listed, 82% were seen once; the top ten hold more than 7.5%. Sequenced: peripheral blood. These receptors were obtained from a woman in her seventies with acute or convalescent COVID-19.

This CDR3 is CASSQDSGVRYGYTF. As DNA, the CDR3 is TGCGCCAGCAGCCAAGATTCCGGGGTACGCTATGGCTACACCTTC. The chain recombines TRBV4-3 with TRBJ1-2; D not certain. The V gene lost 0 bases and the J gene lost 4 bases, with 12 bases spanning the gap. This CDR3 comprises 15 residues. CDR1 and CDR2 from the germline V gene are LGHNA and YSLEER.

The chain is built from TRBV24-1 and TRBJ2-1, with 8 bases that match TRBD2. J gave up 2 bases and V 7 bases, and 12 bases lay outside the gene matches. In germline, CDR1 is KGHDR, CDR2 SFDVKD. This CDR3 spans 17 amino acids. CDR3 amino acids: CATSPYPGLGTYNEQFF. DNA of the CDR3: TGTGCCACCAGCCCCTATCCGGGACTAGGCACCTACAATGAGCAGTTCTTC.

V and J are TRBV2 and TRBJ2-6; 7 bases align to TRBD1. Germline CDR1 is SNHLY and CDR2 is FYNNEI. Unmatched junction bases numbered 6, after V lost 6 bases and J lost 4 bases. This CDR3 has 15 amino acids. The CDR3 coding sequence is TGTGCCAGCAGGGCAACAGGGGTCGGGGCCAACGTCCTGACTTTC. It encodes CASRATGVGANVLTF.

As DNA, the CDR3 is TGTGCCATCAGTGAAAGACAGGGGGCAGGAAACACCATATATTTT. This codes for CAISERQGAGNTIYF. The V and J genes are TRBV10-3 and TRBJ1-3, with 10 positions matching TRBD1. The germline V gene encodes CDR1 ENHRY and CDR2 SYGVKD. The trim removed 3 bases at V and 4 bases at J, leaving 3 bases unmatched. The CDR3 loop spans 15 amino acids.

The chain employs TRBV28 and TRBJ2-6; D is undetermined. V shed 10 bases and J shed 4 bases, with 11 bases lying between them. Germline CDR1 reads MDHEN; CDR2 reads SYDVKM. The CDR3 consists of 13 residues. In nucleotides, the CDR3 is TGTGCCACCACTTCCCCGGGGGCCAACGTCCTGACTTTC. Residues: CATTSPGANVLTF.